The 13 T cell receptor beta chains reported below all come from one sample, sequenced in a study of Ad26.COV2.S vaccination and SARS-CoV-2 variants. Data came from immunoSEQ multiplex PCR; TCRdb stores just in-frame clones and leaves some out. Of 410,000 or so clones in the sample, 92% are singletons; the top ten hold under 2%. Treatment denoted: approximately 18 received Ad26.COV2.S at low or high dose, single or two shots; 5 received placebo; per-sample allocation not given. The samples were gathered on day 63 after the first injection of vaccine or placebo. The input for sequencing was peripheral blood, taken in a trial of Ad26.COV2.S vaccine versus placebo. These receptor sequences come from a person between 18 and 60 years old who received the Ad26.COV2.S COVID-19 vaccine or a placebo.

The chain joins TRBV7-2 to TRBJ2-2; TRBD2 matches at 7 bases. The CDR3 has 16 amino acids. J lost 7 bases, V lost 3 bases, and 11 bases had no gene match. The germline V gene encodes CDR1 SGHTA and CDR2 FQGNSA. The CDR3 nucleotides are TGTGCCAGCAGCTTTGGGCGGGGGAGGTTGATCGGGGAGCTGTTTTTT. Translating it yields CASSFGRGRLIGELFF.

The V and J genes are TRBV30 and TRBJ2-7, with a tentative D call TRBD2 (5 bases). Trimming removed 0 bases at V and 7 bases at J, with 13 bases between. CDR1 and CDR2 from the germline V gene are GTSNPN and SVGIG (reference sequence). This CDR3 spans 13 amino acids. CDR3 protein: CAWSVLRAREQYF. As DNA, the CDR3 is TGTGCCTGGAGTGTACTGAGGGCTCGAGAGCAGTACTTC.

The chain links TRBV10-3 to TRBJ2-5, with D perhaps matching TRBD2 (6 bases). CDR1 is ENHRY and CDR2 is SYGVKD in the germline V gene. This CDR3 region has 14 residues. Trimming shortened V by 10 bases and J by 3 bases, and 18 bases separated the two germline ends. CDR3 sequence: CATKEGIWEETQYF. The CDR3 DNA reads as TGTGCCACTAAGGAGGGGATTTGGGAAGAGACCCAGTACTTC.

CDR3 in amino acids: CATEITGYQETQYF. CDR3 coding DNA: TGCGCCACCGAGATCACAGGGTACCAAGAGACCCAGTACTTC. The chain recombines TRBV10-2 with TRBJ2-5; D may be TRBD1 (6 bases). This CDR3 has 14 residues. Deletions cut 10 bases from V and 0 bases from J, with 15 bases between. Germline V gene sequence: CDR1 WSHSY, CDR2 SAAADI.

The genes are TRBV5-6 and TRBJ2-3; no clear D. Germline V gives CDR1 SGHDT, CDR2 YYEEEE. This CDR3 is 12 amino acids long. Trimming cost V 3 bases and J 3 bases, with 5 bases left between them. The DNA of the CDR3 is TGTGCCAGCAGCTCTGGTACAGATACGCAGTATTTT. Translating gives CASSSGTDTQYF.

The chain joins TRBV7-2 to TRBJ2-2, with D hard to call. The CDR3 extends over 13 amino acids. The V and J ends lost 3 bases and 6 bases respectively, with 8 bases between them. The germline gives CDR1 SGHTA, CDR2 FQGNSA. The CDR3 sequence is CASSFVFSGELFF. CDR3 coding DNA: TGTGCCAGCAGCTTCGTCTTCTCCGGGGAGCTGTTTTTT.

The CDR3 sequence: CAISEYGGAPDTQYF. CDR3 coding DNA: TGTGCCATCAGTGAGTACGGGGGGGCACCAGATACGCAGTATTTT. The chain is built from TRBV10-3 and TRBJ2-3; the match to TRBD2 covers 8 bases. Germline trimming cut 1 base from V and 4 bases from J; bases unmatched to any gene: 4. This CDR3 contains 15 residues. Germline V gives CDR1 ENHRY, CDR2 SYGVKD.

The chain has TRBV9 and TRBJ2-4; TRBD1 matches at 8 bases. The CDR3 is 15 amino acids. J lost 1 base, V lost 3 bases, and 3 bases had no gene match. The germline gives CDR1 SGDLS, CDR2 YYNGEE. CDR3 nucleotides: TGTGCCAGCAGCGCGCAGGGGGCGGCCAAAAACATTCAGTACTTC. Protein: CASSAQGAAKNIQYF.

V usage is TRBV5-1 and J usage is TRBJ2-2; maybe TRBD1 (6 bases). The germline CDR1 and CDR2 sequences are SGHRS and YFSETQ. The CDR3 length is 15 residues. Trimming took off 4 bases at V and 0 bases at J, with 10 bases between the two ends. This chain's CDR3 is CASSRGTPNTGELFF. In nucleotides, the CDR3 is TGCGCCAGCAGCCGAGGGACACCGAACACCGGGGAGCTGTTTTTT. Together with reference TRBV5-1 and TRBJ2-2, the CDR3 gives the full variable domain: KAGVTQTPRYLIKTRGQQVTLSCSPISGHRSVSWYQQTPGQGLQFLFEYFSETQRNKGNFPGRFSGRQFSNSRSEMNVSTLELGDSALYLCASSRGTPNTGELFFGEGSRLTVL.

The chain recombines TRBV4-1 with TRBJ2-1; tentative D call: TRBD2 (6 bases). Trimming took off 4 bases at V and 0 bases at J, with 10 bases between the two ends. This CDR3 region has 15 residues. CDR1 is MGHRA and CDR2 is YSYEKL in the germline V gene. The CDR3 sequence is CASSRAGGSYNEQFF. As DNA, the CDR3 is TGCGCCAGCAGCCGGGCCGGGGGCTCCTACAATGAGCAGTTCTTC.

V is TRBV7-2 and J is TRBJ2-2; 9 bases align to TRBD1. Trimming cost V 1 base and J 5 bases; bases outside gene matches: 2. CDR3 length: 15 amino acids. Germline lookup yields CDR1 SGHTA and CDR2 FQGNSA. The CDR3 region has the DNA TGTGCCAGCAGCTTAGTTGGACAGGGGACCGGGGAGCTGTTTTTT. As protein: CASSLVGQGTGELFF.

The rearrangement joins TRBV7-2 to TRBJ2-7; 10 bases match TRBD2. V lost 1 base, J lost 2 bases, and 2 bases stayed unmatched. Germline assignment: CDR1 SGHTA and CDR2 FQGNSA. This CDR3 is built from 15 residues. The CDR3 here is CASSLGTSGTYEQYF. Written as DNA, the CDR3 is TGTGCCAGCAGCTTAGGCACTAGCGGGACCTACGAGCAGTACTTC.

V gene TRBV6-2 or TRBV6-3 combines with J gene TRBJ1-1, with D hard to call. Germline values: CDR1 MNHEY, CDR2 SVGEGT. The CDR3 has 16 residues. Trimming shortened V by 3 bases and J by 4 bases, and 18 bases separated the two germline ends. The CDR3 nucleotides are TGTGCCAGCAGTTATATCCTAGGGAAGAAGCGCACTGAAGCTTTCTTT. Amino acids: CASSYILGKKRTEAFF.